Given below is one TCR beta chain in context. The data originate from a study of T cell responses to AZD1222 COVID-19 vaccine. Assay: immunoSEQ multiplex PCR; the TCRdb copy retains only in-frame clones and omits some. Of 77,000 or so clones in the sample, 75% to 90% are singletons; the top ten hold 30% to 35%. Source: peripheral blood, taken on day 0 of AZD1222 vaccination. The receptor was isolated from an adult in good health.

The CDR3 sequence: CASGKGLTDTQYF. The CDR3 DNA is TGTGCTAGTGGCAAAGGACTCACAGATACGCAGTATTTT. The chain has TRBV12-5 and TRBJ2-3, with D perhaps matching TRBD2 (5 bases). Per germline, CDR1 LGHNT and CDR2 FRNRAP. V gave up 6 bases and J gave up 2 bases, with 9 bases separating them. The CDR3 extends over 13 amino acids.